Listed below are T cell receptor beta chains from one sample, sequenced in a study of Ad26.COV2.S vaccination and SARS-CoV-2 variants. TCRdb's table, derived via immunoSEQ multiplex PCR, lists solely in-frame clones and lacks some. The table has 400,000 to 450,000 clones, about nine tenths seen once. The starting material was peripheral blood, obtained in a trial of Ad26.COV2.S vaccine versus placebo. These receptors originate from a person aged 18-65 years who received the Ad26.COV2.S COVID-19 vaccine or a placebo. The CDR3 runs from the conserved cysteine through the conserved F or W. The order of the fields is V gene, J gene, D gene, clone size, CDR3 protein, CDR3 DNA. A D gene is named only where the DNA matches it firmly. A clone size is listed for some rows: how often the clone was seen (once, few, many), or a class if it is expanded.

v_call: TRBV5-1
j_call: TRBJ1-2
d_call: NA
clone_size: once
cdr3_aa: CASSYGQNYGYTF
cdr3_nt: TGCGCCAGCAGCTATGGACAGAACTATGGCTACACCTTC

v_call: TRBV12-3/TRBV12-4
j_call: TRBJ2-3
d_call: TRBD2
clone_size: NA
cdr3_aa: CASTLAGDTQYF
cdr3_nt: TGTGCCAGCACCTTAGCGGGAGATACGCAGTATTTT

v_call: TRBV4-3
j_call: TRBJ2-7
d_call: TRBD1
clone_size: NA
cdr3_aa: CASSQATGGYEQYF
cdr3_nt: TGCGCCAGCAGCCAAGCAACAGGGGGATACGAGCAGTACTTC

v_call: TRBV9
j_call: TRBJ2-2
d_call: NA
clone_size: NA
cdr3_aa: CASSVIMDNTGELFF
cdr3_nt: TGTGCCAGCAGCGTAATTATGGATAACACCGGGGAGCTGTTTTTT

v_call: TRBV7-2
j_call: TRBJ1-1
d_call: NA
clone_size: few
cdr3_aa: CASSLVVNTEAFF
cdr3_nt: TGTGCCAGCAGCTTAGTTGTGAACACTGAAGCTTTCTTT

v_call: TRBV5-6
j_call: TRBJ2-7
d_call: NA
clone_size: NA
cdr3_aa: CASTLGSDSYEQYF
cdr3_nt: TGTGCCAGCACCCTCGGGAGCGATTCTTACGAGCAGTACTTC

v_call: TRBV5-1
j_call: TRBJ2-7
d_call: TRBD1
clone_size: NA
cdr3_aa: CASSLGNQGQGHEQYF
cdr3_nt: TGCGCCAGCAGCTTAGGTAACCAGGGACAGGGCCACGAGCAGTACTTC

v_call: TRBV6-5
j_call: TRBJ2-3
d_call: TRBD2
clone_size: NA
cdr3_aa: CASSRWTSGTDTQYF
cdr3_nt: TGTGCCAGCAGCCGATGGACTAGCGGGACAGATACGCAGTATTTT

v_call: TRBV29-1
j_call: TRBJ1-1
d_call: NA
clone_size: once
cdr3_aa: CSVALINGELNTEAFF
cdr3_nt: TGCAGCGTTGCCCTAATTAATGGGGAACTGAACACTGAAGCTTTCTTT

v_call: TRBV5-1
j_call: TRBJ1-3
d_call: TRBD1
clone_size: NA
cdr3_aa: CASSFDRGLGSGNTIYF
cdr3_nt: TGCGCCAGCAGCTTCGACAGGGGGCTCGGTTCTGGAAACACCATATATTTT

v_call: TRBV5-4
j_call: TRBJ1-3
d_call: NA
clone_size: NA
cdr3_aa: CASSSRGADGNTIYF
cdr3_nt: TGTGCCAGCAGCTCGCGGGGCGCGGACGGAAACACCATATATTTT

v_call: TRBV7-8
j_call: TRBJ1-2
d_call: NA
clone_size: NA
cdr3_aa: CASSLWSNYGYTF
cdr3_nt: TGTGCCAGCAGCTTGTGGTCTAACTATGGCTACACCTTC

v_call: TRBV7-2
j_call: TRBJ2-3
d_call: TRBD2
clone_size: once
cdr3_aa: CASSLYPGLAGRGTDTQYF
cdr3_nt: TGTGCCAGCAGCTTATACCCGGGACTAGCGGGAAGAGGCACAGATACGCAGTATTTT

v_call: TRBV7-9
j_call: TRBJ2-7
d_call: TRBD1
clone_size: NA
cdr3_aa: CASSSSPRTGESREQYF
cdr3_nt: TGTGCCAGCAGCTCGTCCCCGAGGACAGGGGAATCGAGGGAGCAGTACTTC

v_call: TRBV24-1
j_call: TRBJ2-2
d_call: TRBD1
clone_size: NA
cdr3_aa: CATSDDRGLDTGELFF
cdr3_nt: TGTGCCACCAGTGATGACAGGGGGCTCGACACCGGGGAGCTGTTTTTT

v_call: TRBV7-9
j_call: TRBJ1-1
d_call: TRBD1
clone_size: NA
cdr3_aa: CASSRGQGTTEAFF
cdr3_nt: TGTGCCAGCAGCAGGGGACAGGGGACCACTGAAGCTTTCTTT

v_call: TRBV5-1
j_call: TRBJ2-7
d_call: NA
clone_size: NA
cdr3_aa: CASSSSQSTPYEQYF
cdr3_nt: TGCGCCAGCAGCTCATCACAGAGTACCCCCTACGAGCAGTACTTC

v_call: TRBV6-5
j_call: TRBJ2-5
d_call: TRBD1
clone_size: NA
cdr3_aa: CASSRGWDRQETQYF
cdr3_nt: TGTGCCAGCAGTAGGGGATGGGACAGACAAGAGACCCAGTACTTC

v_call: TRBV7-2
j_call: TRBJ2-7
d_call: NA
clone_size: once
cdr3_aa: CASRSDRDLVYEQYF
cdr3_nt: TGTGCCAGCAGGTCAGACCGGGACCTGGTCTACGAGCAGTACTTC

v_call: TRBV27
j_call: TRBJ1-6
d_call: NA
clone_size: NA
cdr3_aa: CASRGRFPLHF
cdr3_nt: TGTGCCAGCCGGGGAAGGTTTCCCCTCCACTTT

v_call: TRBV30
j_call: TRBJ1-5
d_call: NA
clone_size: NA
cdr3_aa: CAWTAQANQPQHF
cdr3_nt: TGTGCCTGGACCGCCCAAGCCAATCAGCCCCAGCATTTT

v_call: TRBV7-6
j_call: TRBJ2-7
d_call: NA
clone_size: NA
cdr3_aa: CASSLSPGSYEQYF
cdr3_nt: TGTGCCAGCAGCTTAAGCCCCGGGAGCTACGAGCAGTACTTC

v_call: TRBV5-1
j_call: TRBJ1-2
d_call: TRBD1
clone_size: NA
cdr3_aa: CASSTPGQQLGAYGYTF
cdr3_nt: TGCGCCAGCAGCACTCCGGGACAGCAACTGGGGGCCTATGGCTACACCTTC

v_call: TRBV4-2
j_call: TRBJ1-5
d_call: TRBD1
clone_size: few
cdr3_aa: CASSTRTGGQPQHF
cdr3_nt: TGTGCCAGCAGCACCCGGACAGGGGGGCAGCCCCAGCATTTT

v_call: TRBV6-1
j_call: TRBJ2-7
d_call: NA
clone_size: once
cdr3_aa: CASSEAMEGAYEQYF
cdr3_nt: TGTGCCAGCAGTGAAGCAATGGAGGGGGCCTACGAGCAGTACTTC

v_call: TRBV5-4
j_call: TRBJ1-3
d_call: TRBD1
clone_size: once
cdr3_aa: CASSSMDRALSGNTIYF
cdr3_nt: TGTGCCAGCAGCTCGATGGACAGGGCCCTTTCTGGAAACACCATATATTTT

v_call: TRBV19
j_call: TRBJ2-3
d_call: NA
clone_size: NA
cdr3_aa: CASSGLSSTDTQYF
cdr3_nt: TGTGCCAGTAGTGGACTATCCAGCACAGATACGCAGTATTTT

v_call: TRBV10-3
j_call: TRBJ1-1
d_call: NA
clone_size: once
cdr3_aa: CAISEQGFGTEAFF
cdr3_nt: TGTGCCATCAGTGAACAGGGCTTTGGCACTGAAGCTTTCTTT